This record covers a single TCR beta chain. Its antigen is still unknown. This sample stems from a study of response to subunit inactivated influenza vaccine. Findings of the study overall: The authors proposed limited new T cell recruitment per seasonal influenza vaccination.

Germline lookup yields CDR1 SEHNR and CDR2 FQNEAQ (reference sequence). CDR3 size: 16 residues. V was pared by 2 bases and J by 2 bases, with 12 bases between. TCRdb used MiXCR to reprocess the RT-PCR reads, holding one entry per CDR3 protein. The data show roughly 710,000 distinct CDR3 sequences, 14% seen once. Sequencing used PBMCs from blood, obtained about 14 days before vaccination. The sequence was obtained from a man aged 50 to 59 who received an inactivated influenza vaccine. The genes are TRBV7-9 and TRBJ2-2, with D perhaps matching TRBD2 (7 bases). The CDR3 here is CASSLMGGTNTGELFF. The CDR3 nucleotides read TGTGCCAGCAGCTTAATGGGGGGGACAAACACCGGGGAGCTGTTTTTT.